These 17 T cell receptor beta chains were all obtained from the same sample, sequenced in a study of cytomegalovirus exposure and HLA in healthy donors. With 60 Vbeta and 13 Jbeta primers, the PCR was carried out. Produced via immunoSEQ multiplex PCR; TCRdb's table is partial and in-frame only. The repertoire holds 90,000 to 130,000 clones, 70% to 85% seen once, with approximately 5.6% in the top ten. The sequencing input was PBMCs. These receptors were obtained from a man aged 25 to 40 in good health and CMV-seropositive.

The chain employs TRBV7-9 and TRBJ2-5; 7 nucleotides line up with TRBD2. V lost 8 bases to trimming and J lost 0 bases; unmatched junction nucleotides: 9. The CDR3 runs 15 residues. Germline assignment: CDR1 SEHNR and CDR2 FQNEAQ (reference sequence). The DNA for the CDR3 is TGTGCCAGCCTAGAGGGAGCGGGGTACCAAGAGACCCAGTACTTC. This translates into CASLEGAGYQETQYF.

The gene calls are TRBV4-1 and TRBJ1-5; tentatively, D is TRBD1 (6 bases). V gave up 3 bases and J gave up 3 bases, with 12 bases separating them. The germline V gene has CDR1 MGHRA and CDR2 YSYEKL. The CDR3 totals 15 residues. The CDR3: CASSQPDRLNQPQHF. CDR3 coding DNA: TGCGCCAGCAGCCAGCCCGACAGGCTCAATCAGCCCCAGCATTTT.

CDR3 region: CAITMGHSDTDTQYF. As DNA, the CDR3 is TGTGCCATCACCATGGGGCACTCTGACACAGATACGCAGTATTTT. The chain carries TRBV10-3 and TRBJ2-3; tentative D call: TRBD1 (5 bases). The CDR3 runs to 15 residues. Germline assignment: CDR1 ENHRY and CDR2 SYGVKD. The germline V and J ends were trimmed by 7 bases and 2 bases, with 16 bases remaining between them.

The J gene is TRBJ2-3, the V gene TRBV4-3; a weak D match, TRBD1 (6 bases). This CDR3 contains 18 residues. Germline CDR1 LGHNA, CDR2 YSLEER. The V end was cut by 0 bases, the J end by 4 bases, with 20 bases between. For the CDR3, the DNA is TGCGCCAGCAGCCAAGATTTAGAGGGGGAAGGAGTCTCAGATACGCAGTATTTT. Residues: CASSQDLEGEGVSDTQYF.

V is TRBV6-5 and J is TRBJ2-7; a possible D gene is TRBD2 (6 bases). The V gene lost 2 bases and the J gene lost 5 bases, with 7 bases spanning the gap. This CDR3 is 12 amino acids long. The germline CDR1 and CDR2 sequences are MNHEY and SVGAGI. The CDR3 loop reads CASSYGTHEQYF. CDR3 sequence (DNA): TGTGCCAGCAGTTACGGGACTCACGAGCAGTACTTC.

This sequence joins TRBV11-3 and TRBJ1-4, with TRBD1 as a possible D gene (6 bases). Per germline, CDR1 SGHNT and CDR2 YENEEA. The CDR3 has 17 amino acids. Trimming removed 4 bases at V and 1 base at J, with 16 bases between. CDR3 amino acids: CASSYPGTTITNEKLFF. Here the CDR3 DNA reads TGTGCCAGCAGCTACCCCGGGACAACTATAACTAATGAAAAACTGTTTTTT.

This clone was counted only a few times. The genes are TRBV5-5 and TRBJ1-3; 9 nucleotides agree with TRBD1. Germline V CDR1 and CDR2: SGHKS, YYEKEE (reference sequence). After removal of 0 bases from V and 3 bases from J, the junction contained 4 bases not matched to a gene. The CDR3 loop spans 16 amino acids. CDR3 protein: CASSLGQGGRGNTIYF. CDR3 nucleotides: TGTGCCAGCAGCTTGGGACAGGGGGGACGTGGAAACACCATATATTTT. Full variable domain (outside the CDR3, taken from reference TRBV5-5 and TRBJ1-3): DAGVTQSPTHLIKTRGQQVTLRCSPISGHKSVSWYQQVLGQGPQFIFQYYEKEERGRGNFPDRFSARQFPNYSSELNVNALLLGDSALYLCASSLGQGGRGNTIYFGEGSWLTVV.

The chain is built from TRBV7-9 and TRBJ1-2; D remains ambiguous. From germline, CDR1 is SEHNR and CDR2 FQNEAQ (reference sequence). The V end was cut by 1 base, the J end by 6 bases, with 15 bases between. The CDR3 runs to 15 residues. The CDR3 reads CASSLDIVEGDGYTF. The CDR3 region has the DNA TGTGCCAGCAGCTTAGATATCGTGGAGGGTGATGGCTACACCTTC.

This clone was recorded only once. The gene calls are TRBV11-2 and TRBJ2-2; 8 bases fit TRBD1. J lost 7 bases, V lost 8 bases, and 3 bases had no gene match. The CDR3 spans 12 residues. Germline V gene sequence: CDR1 SGHAT, CDR2 FQNNGV. The CDR3 here is CASGQGSGELFF. The CDR3 coding sequence is TGTGCCAGCGGACAGGGTAGCGGGGAGCTGTTTTTT.

The chain has TRBV5-1 and TRBJ2-3; the D gene is possibly TRBD1 (5 bases). Per the germline V gene, CDR1 is SGHRS and CDR2 is YFSETQ. Trimming left V 7 bases short and J 5 bases short, with 20 bases between. This CDR3 contains 15 residues. DNA of the CDR3: TGCGCCAGCTCTGAACCGGTGAGGCAGGGAGATACGCAGTATTTT. Translation: CASSEPVRQGDTQYF.

The rearrangement joins TRBV29-1 to TRBJ2-1; 10 nucleotides match TRBD2. Germline V gene lookup returns CDR1 SQVTM and CDR2 ANQGSEA. The CDR3 spans 13 residues. Unmatched junction bases numbered 7, after V lost 5 bases and J lost 9 bases. The CDR3, as DNA: TGCAGCGTTATTATAAGCGGGGGGGTTGAGCAGTTCTTC. Protein sequence: CSVIISGGVEQFF.

The CDR3 DNA is TGTGCCAGCAGTGGTAGAACAGGGATTTACGAGCAGTACTTC. As protein: CASSGRTGIYEQYF. The V call is TRBV6-1, the J call TRBJ2-7, with a tentative D call TRBD1 (6 bases). The CDR3 has 14 residues. Germline V gene lookup returns CDR1 MNHNS and CDR2 SASEGT. The V gene lost 4 bases and the J gene lost 4 bases, with 14 bases spanning the gap.

This chain uses TRBV7-6 with TRBJ2-5, with 7 bases lining up with TRBD2. V was pared by 4 bases and J by 2 bases, with 7 bases of the junction left unmatched. CDR1 SGHVS and CDR2 FNYEAQ come from the germline V gene. This CDR3 has 15 amino acids. CDR3 DNA: TGTGCCAGCAGCTGGGGGGGTGAGGGGCAAGAGACCCAGTACTTC. This encodes CASSWGGEGQETQYF.

The chain couples TRBV30 to TRBJ2-7; perhaps TRBD1 as D (6 bases). Germline CDR1 and CDR2: GTSNPN and SVGIG (reference sequence). With 4 bases removed from V and 7 bases from J, the gap between germline ends came to 11 bases. This CDR3 has 11 amino acids. CDR3: CAWNRDREQYF. DNA for the CDR3: TGTGCCTGGAACAGGGATAGGGAGCAGTACTTC.

The CDR3 loop is CASSRFPGLAKTQYF. As DNA, the CDR3 is TGTGCCAGCAGCAGATTTCCGGGACTAGCAAAGACCCAGTACTTC. This chain uses TRBV21-1 with TRBJ2-5; the table's D call TRBD2 went unverified against the DNA. TRBV21-1 constitutes a pseudogene. This CDR3 is built from 15 residues.

V gene TRBV18 combines with J gene TRBJ2-1, with TRBD1 matching over 7 bases. CDR3 length: 14 amino acids. Germline trimming cut 2 bases from V and 4 bases from J; bases unmatched to any gene: 2. The V gene's germline CDR1 is KGHSH and CDR2 LQKENI. Written as DNA, the CDR3 is TGTGCCAGCTCACCAGACAGGGCTTACAATGAGCAGTTCTTC. Its translation is CASSPDRAYNEQFF.

A single count supports this clone. Additional DNA sequences in this sample encode the identical CDR3. The V gene is TRBV5-4, the J gene TRBJ2-5; TRBD2 might be the D (7 bases). Trimming left V 2 bases short and J 3 bases short, with 14 bases between. The CDR3 has 15 amino acids. Germline loops: CDR1 SGHNT, CDR2 YYREEE (reference sequence). The CDR3 region has the DNA TGTGCCAGCAGCTTCAGACTAGCAGGGGAAGAGACCCAGTACTTC. This sequence encodes CASSFRLAGEETQYF. Full variable domain (rest looked up from reference TRBV5-4 and TRBJ2-5): ETGVTQSPTHLIKTRGQQVTLRCSSQSGHNTVSWYQQALGQGPQFIFQYYREEENGRGNFPPRFSGLQFPNYSSELNVNALELDDSALYLCASSFRLAGEETQYFGPGTRLLVL.